What follows are 14 T cell receptor beta chains derived from one specimen sequenced in a study of CXCR3-negative and CXCR3-positive naive CD8 T cells. Preparation of TRB cDNA libraries relied on 5' RACE carrying UMI labels. TCRdb reprocessed the 5' RACE reads and reports one entry per CDR3 protein, with no DNA. The data show 75,000 or so distinct CDR3 sequences, and the top ten clones hold 1.6%. Sequencing input: naive CXCR3- CD8+ T cells from blood. As for subset: CD45RO-CCR7+CD27+CD95- naive CD8+ T cells lacking CXCR3 (TNR3-). These receptors were obtained from a human donor in good health. Some clones in this sample may be carry-over from other donors' samples.

V and J are TRBV7-9 and TRBJ1-5. Germline values: CDR1 SEHNR, CDR2 FQNEAQ (reference sequence). The CDR3 is made up of 16 amino acids. The chain's CDR3 is CASSLVVGDSNQPQHF.

This chain uses TRBV6-5 with TRBJ2-5; the D call from TCRdb, TRBD1, cannot be confirmed without DNA. Germline CDR1 reads MNHEY; CDR2 reads SVGAGI. This CDR3 has 14 residues. This CDR3 is CASSYGRGEETQYF.

The CDR3 region is CASSPHEEEYTEAFF. The chain has TRBV7-9 and TRBJ1-1. Germline V gene lookup returns CDR1 SEHNR and CDR2 FQNEAQ (reference sequence). The CDR3 has 15 amino acids.

The chain has TRBV28 and TRBJ2-7; the TCRdb call, TRBD2, lacks DNA for checking. The CDR3 covers 15 residues. The germline gives CDR1 MDHEN, CDR2 SYDVKM. The chain's CDR3 is CASSDTSGRLYEQYF.

V and J are TRBV12-3 or TRBV12-4 and TRBJ2-7; TCRdb's D gene call, TRBD1, goes unchecked for lack of DNA. The CDR3 runs to 13 residues. The CDR3 region is CASSPGRLYEQYF.

The V gene is TRBV7-9, the J gene TRBJ2-7; absent DNA, TCRdb's TRBD1 call cannot be checked. The CDR3 is made up of 16 amino acids. Germline assignment: CDR1 SEHNR and CDR2 FQNEAQ (reference sequence). The CDR3 here is CASSLDGTGYPYEQYF.

The chain couples TRBV25-1 to TRBJ2-7; TCRdb's assignment of TRBD2 cannot be checked, as there is no DNA. Germline-derived CDR1 and CDR2 are MGHDK and SYGVNS. The CDR3 totals 15 residues. CDR3 region: CASSEGQGPAYEQYF.

The chain joins TRBV12-3 or TRBV12-4 to TRBJ2-1. This CDR3 comprises 11 residues. The CDR3 sequence: CASSFRDEQFF.

The rearrangement uses TRBV7-9 and TRBJ2-1. CDR1 and CDR2 (germline): SEHNR, FQNEAQ (reference sequence). This CDR3 has 14 amino acids. The CDR3 is CASSPINSNNEQFF.

The chain combines TRBV21-1 with TRBJ1-5; TCRdb indicates TRBD1, and absent DNA this call remains unverified. TRBV21-1 is listed as a pseudogene. The CDR3 contains 16 residues. The CDR3 region is CASSGGGRVQNQPQHF.

J is TRBJ2-7 and V is TRBV29-1; absent DNA, TCRdb's TRBD1 call cannot be checked. CDR1 and CDR2 from the germline V gene are SQVTM and ANQGSEA. This CDR3 contains 14 residues. The CDR3 reads CSVVGPETSYEQYF.

This chain links TRBV28 with TRBJ2-7; lacking DNA, the TRBD2 call made by TCRdb goes unchecked. In germline, CDR1 is MDHEN, CDR2 SYDVKM. The CDR3 contains 12 residues. The CDR3 protein is CASSLRDWERYF. The whole variable domain, filled in from reference TRBV28 and TRBJ2-7, reads DVKVTQSSRYLVKRTGEKVFLECVQDMDHENMFWYRQDPGLGLRLIYFSYDVKMKEKGDIPEGYSVSREKKERFSLILESASTNQTSMYLCASSLRDWERYFGPGTRLTVT.

The chain has TRBV27 and TRBJ2-7; TCRdb calls TRBD2, which cannot be checked without DNA. Germline values: CDR1 MNHEY, CDR2 SMNVEV (reference sequence). CDR3 length equals 13 residues. The CDR3 here is CASHSGSGYEQYF.

The rearrangement joins TRBV20-1 to TRBJ1-1. The germline V gene encodes CDR1 DFQATT and CDR2 SNEGSKA (reference sequence). The CDR3 loop spans 16 amino acids. The CDR3: CSAREVYRFPITEAFF.